A single sample gave rise to the 10 T cell receptor beta chains below, sequenced in a study of cytomegalovirus exposure and HLA in healthy donors. Repertoires were generated with immunoSEQ multiplex PCR, while TCRdb's copy carries only in-frame clones and drops some. Found here are around 250,000 clones, around 90% of them singletons; the top ten hold around 0.34%. The material sequenced was PBMCs. These receptor sequences come from a woman under 30 in good health and CMV-seronegative.

V and J are TRBV7-2 and TRBJ1-3; D ambiguous. The CDR3 has 13 amino acids. Per germline, CDR1 SGHTA and CDR2 FQGNSA. V lost 3 bases, J lost 4 bases, and 7 bases lay in between. As DNA, the CDR3 is TGTGCCAGCAGCTTGATGGAGGGAAACACCATATATTTT. It encodes CASSLMEGNTIYF.

This clone has a single count. The chain joins TRBV29-1 to TRBJ2-1, with 13 bases aligning to TRBD2. Germline V gene lookup returns CDR1 SQVTM and CDR2 ANQGSEA. Trimming removed 5 bases from V and 9 bases from J; junction bases left unmatched: 10. The CDR3 consists of 15 residues. For the CDR3, the DNA is TGCAGCGTTAATCCAACTAGCGGGGGGGCCGGTGAGCAGTTCTTC. This translates into CSVNPTSGGAGEQFF.

V usage is TRBV2 and J usage is TRBJ2-5, with 12 nucleotides matching TRBD2. Trimming removed 4 bases from V and 1 base from J; junction bases left unmatched: 7. The V gene's germline CDR1 is SNHLY and CDR2 FYNNEI. CDR3 length: 17 residues. CDR3 amino acids: CASSAPSGGASQETQYF. As DNA, the CDR3 is TGTGCCAGCAGTGCTCCTAGCGGGGGGGCTAGCCAAGAGACCCAGTACTTC.

This clone appeared once. This chain joins TRBV2 and TRBJ2-6, with 9 bases lining up with TRBD1. V shed 6 bases and J 4 bases; nucleotides not matched to a gene: 13. Germline V gene lookup returns CDR1 SNHLY and CDR2 FYNNEI. The CDR3 runs to 18 residues. DNA for the CDR3: TGTGCCAGCAGGCCAGGACAGGGGAAACAGGTCGGGGCCAACGTCCTGACTTTC. Amino acid sequence: CASRPGQGKQVGANVLTF.

J is TRBJ1-5 and V is TRBV27, with 7 bases matching TRBD1. V lost 5 bases and J lost 1; bases outside the gene matches: 2. Germline assignment: CDR1 MNHEY and CDR2 SMNVEV (reference sequence). The CDR3 length is 14 residues. In DNA form, the CDR3 reads TGTGCCAGCAGTGGGGACAGAAGCAATCAGCCCCAGCATTTT. This sequence encodes CASSGDRSNQPQHF.

V gene TRBV6-6 combines with J gene TRBJ1-6; no clear D gene. The V gene's germline CDR1 is MNHNY and CDR2 SVGAGI (reference sequence). This CDR3 is built from 16 residues. The V gene lost 0 bases and the J gene lost 0 bases, with 6 bases spanning the gap. CDR3 in DNA: TGTGCCAGCAGTTACTCCACCAGCTCCTATAATTCACCCCTCCACTTT. The encoded protein is CASSYSTSSYNSPLHF.

This chain links TRBV5-8 with TRBJ1-6; no reliable D call. V lost 1 base to trimming and J lost 4 bases, with 6 bases between them. The germline gives CDR1 SGHTS, CDR2 YDEGEE. The CDR3 is 14 residues long. The CDR3 reads CASSLLTYNSPLHF. The CDR3 DNA reads TGTGCCAGCAGCTTGCTAACGTATAATTCACCCCTCCACTTT.

This clone was seen just once. V gene TRBV5-1 combines with J gene TRBJ2-5; 9 bases fit TRBD1. V shed 3 bases and J 5 bases; nucleotides not matched to a gene: 20. Germline CDR1 and CDR2: SGHRS and YFSETQ. The CDR3 runs to 19 residues. The CDR3, as DNA: TGCGCCAGCAGCTATTCACCTTCGGATACAGGGGGCGGAAGGGAGACCCAGTACTTC. Translating it yields CASSYSPSDTGGGRETQYF.

This clone has just a few counts. The rearrangement links TRBV25-1 to TRBJ2-2, with TRBD1 matching over 7 bases. The germline gives CDR1 MGHDK, CDR2 SYGVNS. The CDR3 spans 15 residues. V lost 3 bases and J lost 3; bases outside the gene matches: 4. The CDR3, as DNA: TGTGCCAGCAGTGATAGGGGGCGCGACACCGGGGAGCTGTTTTTT. Its translation: CASSDRGRDTGELFF.

A single count supports this clone. This chain uses TRBV15 with TRBJ1-5; a possible D gene is TRBD1 (6 bases). V was cut by 5 bases and J by 5 bases, with 16 bases left in between. Per germline, CDR1 LNHNV and CDR2 YYDKDF (reference sequence). The CDR3 runs 15 residues. The CDR3 is CATSVTGLGDQPQHF. CDR3 bases: TGTGCCACCAGCGTAACAGGGTTGGGCGATCAGCCCCAGCATTTT.